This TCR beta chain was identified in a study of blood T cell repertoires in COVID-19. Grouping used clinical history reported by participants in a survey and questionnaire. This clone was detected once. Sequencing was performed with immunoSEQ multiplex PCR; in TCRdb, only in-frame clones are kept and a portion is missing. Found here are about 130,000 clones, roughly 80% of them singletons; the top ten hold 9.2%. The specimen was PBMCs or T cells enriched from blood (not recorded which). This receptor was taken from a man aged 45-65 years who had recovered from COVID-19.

The CDR3 DNA reads TGTGCCAGCAGCTTAGTAGGGGTTGACTATGGCTACACCTTC. Protein: CASSLVGVDYGYTF. V and J are TRBV13 and TRBJ1-2; D perhaps matches TRBD1 (5 bases). CDR1 and CDR2 from the germline V gene are PRHDT and FYEKMQ (reference sequence). The germline V and J ends were trimmed by 1 base and 3 bases, with 9 bases remaining between them. The CDR3 contains 14 residues.